This T cell receptor (beta chain) was retrieved from a study of blood T cell repertoires in COVID-19. Study-level information: Some COVID-19 samples were acute and others convalescent; all came from the United States, Italy and Spain. T cells, B-cell-depleted T cells, or PBMCs supplied cDNA or gDNA.

Original data processing: By means of reference gene primer amplification, nucleated cell counts were estimated. This table comes from immunoSEQ multiplex PCR, and its TCRdb copy is limited to in-frame clones, with some not included. The DNA gave D and trimming, while V, J and clone size come from that table. The top ten clones hold 2.5% to 3% of a sample with fewer than 250,000 clones, about four fifths of them seen once. V was trimmed by 5 bases and J by 1 base, leaving 16 bases between them. Germline CDR1 and CDR2: MDHEN and SYDVKM. This CDR3 is built from 16 residues. This sequence originates from a man aged 45 to 65 with active or convalescent COVID-19. Sequencing input: peripheral blood. This chain links TRBV28 with TRBJ2-3; TRBD1 is a possible D gene (6 bases). CDR3 in DNA: TGTGCCAGCAGTGGAACCGGGACACCAGGCACAGATACGCAGTATTTT. Protein sequence: CASSGTGTPGTDTQYF.